The rows below give T cell receptor beta chains drawn from one sample of a study of T cell changes during pregnancy in multiple sclerosis. This table comes from immunoSEQ multiplex PCR, and its TCRdb copy is limited to in-frame clones, with some not included. The sample shows tens of thousands of clones, approximately 95% of them seen only once. The source was peripheral blood, collected in the first trimester of pregnancy. These receptors all stem from a female donor with multiple sclerosis, enrolled in a pregnancy study. The CDR3 runs from the conserved cysteine through the conserved F or W. D genes are given only for firm matches. Some rows mark clone size as missing; the rest say once, few, many or name a class of expanded clone.

V gene	J gene	clone size	D gene	CDR3 DNA	CDR3 protein
TRBV14	TRBJ2-5	-	-	TGTGCCAGCAGCCTGGGAGGAGGGGCAGAGACCCAGTACTTC	CASSLGGGAETQYF
TRBV12-1	TRBJ2-3	once	-	TGTGCCAGCAGCGCCGGGACTGTCAGAACAGATACGCAGTATTTT	CASSAGTVRTDTQYF
TRBV18	TRBJ1-5	-	TRBD1	TGTGCCAGCTCCGGGAGGACAGGGAATCAGCCCCAGCATTTT	CASSGRTGNQPQHF
TRBV4-1	TRBJ1-1	-	-	TGCGCCAGCAGCCACGGAGGAATGGGGGGAAGGAACACTGAAGCTTTCTTT	CASSHGGMGGRNTEAFF
TRBV5-1	TRBJ2-4	once	-	TGCGCCAGCAGCTTGTCAGGGCTGGGAAACATTCAGTACTTC	CASSLSGLGNIQYF
TRBV7-9	TRBJ1-1	-	-	TGTGCCAGCAGCTTAGGCCCCCCTTCGGACACTGAAGCTTTCTTT	CASSLGPPSDTEAFF
TRBV27	TRBJ2-7	once	TRBD1	TGTGCCAGCAGTCCTGGGACAGGGGTGTCATACGAGCAGTACTTC	CASSPGTGVSYEQYF
TRBV6-1	TRBJ1-1	-	-	TGTGCCAGCTCCCGGGGGGCGAACACTGAAGCTTTCTTT	CASSRGANTEAFF
TRBV11-2	TRBJ1-4	once	-	TGTGCCAGCAGCTTGCGGACAAGTGAAAAACTGTTTTTT	CASSLRTSEKLFF
TRBV25-1	TRBJ2-5	once	-	TGTGCCAGCAGTGCGGCAGGGGATCTAAAGACCCAGTACTTC	CASSAAGDLKTQYF
TRBV19	TRBJ2-7	-	-	TGTGCCAGTAGTCTTAGCGTACACTCCTACGAGCAGTACTTC	CASSLSVHSYEQYF
TRBV5-5	TRBJ2-7	-	-	TGTGCCAGCAGCTTGGCCCAGGTAAACGAGCAGTACTTC	CASSLAQVNEQYF
TRBV2	TRBJ2-3	-	-	TGTGCCAGCAATCCGGGAGAGACAGATACGCAGTATTTT	CASNPGETDTQYF
TRBV7-8	TRBJ2-4	-	TRBD1	TGTGCCAGCAGCTTAGCGAGACAGGGTGCAAACATTCAGTACTTC	CASSLARQGANIQYF
TRBV7-2	TRBJ2-7	-	-	TGTGCCAGCAGCGTCAACAGGGTAGGGTTCTACGAGCAGTACTTC	CASSVNRVGFYEQYF
TRBV25-1	TRBJ2-7	-	TRBD2	TGTGCCAGCAGTGAAGGGACTAGCGGGTCGGAGCAGTACTTC	CASSEGTSGSEQYF
TRBV19	TRBJ2-7	once	TRBD1	TGTGCCAGTAGTGCCGGACAGGTGTCCTACGAGCAGTACTTC	CASSAGQVSYEQYF
TRBV19	TRBJ1-5	-	TRBD1	TGTGCCAGTAGCAAAGACAGGGCCCCCCCTTTCAATCAGCCCCAGCATTTT	CASSKDRAPPFNQPQHF
TRBV7-8	TRBJ1-1	-	-	TGTGCCAGCAGCCAAGCAGTGGGAGATATCGACACTGAAGCTTTCTTT	CASSQAVGDIDTEAFF
TRBV19	TRBJ2-7	-	TRBD1	TGTGCCAGTAGTACTTCGGGACAGGGGAGGCACGAGCAGTACTTC	CASSTSGQGRHEQYF
TRBV18	TRBJ1-1	-	-	TGTGCCAGCTCAGGGGACATGAACACTGAAGCTTTCTTT	CASSGDMNTEAFF
TRBV27	TRBJ2-3	-	TRBD2	TGTGCCAGCACCCGGACTAGCGGGAGAACAGATACGCAGTATTTT	CASTRTSGRTDTQYF
TRBV2	TRBJ1-4	-	TRBD1	TGTGCCAGCAGTTACAGGGGGCCAAGGGAAAAACTGTTTTTT	CASSYRGPREKLFF
TRBV7-6	TRBJ2-1	-	-	TGTGCCAGCAGCTTAGGGTCCAGTTTTTACAATGAGCAGTTCTTC	CASSLGSSFYNEQFF
TRBV29-1	TRBJ2-7	-	-	TGCAGCGTTAAATATCGGGCGGGGACGGCCTACGAGCAGTACTTC	CSVKYRAGTAYEQYF
TRBV6-1	TRBJ2-3	-	-	TGTGCCAGCAGTGGTCAGGTGGCAGATACGCAGTATTTT	CASSGQVADTQYF
TRBV18	TRBJ2-7	-	TRBD1	TGTGCCAGCTCAGCTCAGGGGGCATACGAGCAGTACTTC	CASSAQGAYEQYF
TRBV14	TRBJ2-1	-	TRBD2	TGTGCCAGCAGCCCCCCGCGACTAGCGGCGAACAATGAGCAGTTCTTC	CASSPPRLAANNEQFF
TRBV6-5	TRBJ1-1	few	-	TGTGCCAGCAGTTATTTAACGGGCACTGAAGCTTTCTTT	CASSYLTGTEAFF
TRBV28	TRBJ2-1	-	TRBD2	TGTGCCAGCAGTTCCGGGACTAGCGGGCTTTCCTACAATGAGCAGTTCTTC	CASSSGTSGLSYNEQFF